This T cell receptor (beta chain) was captured in a study of beta chain features in type 1 diabetes. V was shortened by 7 bases and J by 4 bases, with 7 bases between the two germline ends. CDR3 length: 10 residues. CDR1 is SQVTM and CDR2 is ANQGSEA in the germline V gene. All of the isolated RNA was reverse transcribed, so expressed TCRB transcripts were sequenced. The table came from immunoSEQ multiplex PCR; TCRdb's copy has only in-frame clones and leaves some out. This sample has about 150,000 clones, with roughly 11% found just once. Regarding this clone: The sample has other DNA sequences that encode this CDR3 too.

The sample taken for sequencing was central memory CD4+ T cells from blood. This sequence originates from a man younger than 35 in good health. The chain has TRBV29-1 and TRBJ1-1; no clear D gene. CDR3 DNA: TGCAGCGCCTCGACCACTGAAGCTTTCTTT. Translated, it gives CSASTTEAFF.